The 23 T cell receptor beta chains below were found in one sample sequenced in a study of blood T cell repertoires in COVID-19. Data came from immunoSEQ multiplex PCR; TCRdb stores just in-frame clones and leaves some out. The sample shows under 150,000 clones, 75% to 90% of them seen only once. Specimen: peripheral blood. Receptor source: a woman aged 55-69 years with active COVID-19.

J is TRBJ1-4 and V is TRBV5-1; weak D call: TRBD1 (5 bases). Trimming shortened V by 4 bases and J by 8 bases, and 15 bases separated the two germline ends. Germline loops: CDR1 SGHRS, CDR2 YFSETQ. This CDR3 contains 14 residues. The DNA for the CDR3 is TGCGCCAGCAGCCCGACAGTCCGGAAGGAAAAACTGTTTTTT. Protein product: CASSPTVRKEKLFF.

The V gene is TRBV5-4, the J gene TRBJ1-4; a weak D match, TRBD1 (5 bases). Germline loops: CDR1 SGHNT, CDR2 YYREEE (reference sequence). The CDR3 spans 14 residues. V was shortened by 4 bases and J by 7 bases, with 14 bases between the two germline ends. The CDR3 loop is CASSGGAGGEKLFF. CDR3 DNA sequence: TGTGCCAGCAGCGGCGGGGCTGGGGGTGAAAAACTGTTTTTT. Filled out from reference TRBV5-4 and TRBJ1-4, the complete variable domain reads ETGVTQSPTHLIKTRGQQVTLRCSSQSGHNTVSWYQQALGQGPQFIFQYYREEENGRGNFPPRFSGLQFPNYSSELNVNALELDDSALYLCASSGGAGGEKLFFGSGTQLSVL.

The chain combines TRBV6-6 with TRBJ2-2; TRBD1 matches at 7 bases. Germline V gives CDR1 MNHNY, CDR2 SVGAGI (reference sequence). Trimming took 7 bases from V and 7 from J; bases not matched to a gene: 9. There are 14 residues in the CDR3. The CDR3 region is CASIKGAGGGELFF. The CDR3 coding sequence is TGTGCCAGCATCAAAGGGGCAGGGGGCGGGGAGCTGTTTTTT.

The rearrangement joins TRBV29-1 to TRBJ2-7, with 11 bases aligning to TRBD1. The V gene's germline CDR1 is SQVTM and CDR2 ANQGSEA. With 6 bases clipped from V and 5 bases from J, the junction kept 3 bases outside the gene matches. The CDR3 consists of 12 residues. The CDR3 sequence is CSVGQGANEQYF. The CDR3 DNA is TGCAGCGTAGGACAGGGGGCGAACGAGCAGTACTTC.

The gene calls are TRBV4-2 and TRBJ2-1; 10 bases agree with TRBD2. The junction had 6 bases not matched to a gene; V was cut back by 0 bases and J by 7 bases. The CDR3 consists of 16 residues. Looked up from germline, CDR1 is LGHNA and CDR2 is YNFKEQ. CDR3 protein: CASSQDASGRANEQFF. DNA of the CDR3: TGTGCCAGCAGCCAAGATGCCAGCGGGAGGGCGAATGAGCAGTTCTTC.

The chain recombines TRBV2 with TRBJ2-7, with 8 bases lining up with TRBD2. Germline V gene sequence: CDR1 SNHLY, CDR2 FYNNEI. Trimming removed 9 bases from V and 2 bases from J; junction bases left unmatched: 9. The CDR3 spans 14 residues. The CDR3 spells CASTFSGGAYEQYF. CDR3 coding DNA: TGTGCCAGTACCTTTTCGGGAGGGGCCTACGAGCAGTACTTC.

The chain joins TRBV9 to TRBJ2-3; TRBD2 matches at 7 bases. The CDR3 totals 16 residues. Germline V gene data show CDR1 as SGDLS and CDR2 as YYNGEE. V shed 4 bases and J 0 bases; nucleotides not matched to a gene: 8. The CDR3 nucleotides read TGTGCCAGCAGCAATTCGGGAGGACGAAGCACAGATACGCAGTATTTT. Residues: CASSNSGGRSTDTQYF.

V usage is TRBV6-6 and J usage is TRBJ1-2; TRBD1 matches 9 bases. Germline V gives CDR1 MNHNY, CDR2 SVGAGI (reference sequence). The J segment lost 2 bases and the V segment lost 6 bases, leaving 4 bases of the junction unmatched. The CDR3 extends over 14 amino acids. Here the CDR3 DNA reads TGTGCCAGCAGGCGGACAGGGGACAACTATGGCTACACCTTC. Residues: CASRRTGDNYGYTF.

V gene TRBV18 combines with J gene TRBJ2-5, with D possibly being TRBD2 (6 bases). Per germline, CDR1 KGHSH and CDR2 LQKENI. Trimming cost V 2 bases and J 5 bases, with 9 bases left between them. The CDR3 has 13 residues. CDR3 loop: CASSPSGRETQYF. The CDR3 DNA is TGTGCCAGCTCACCATCGGGGAGGGAGACCCAGTACTTC. The full variable domain, in which reference TRBV18 and TRBJ2-5 provide the parts outside the CDR3, is NAGVMQNPRHLVRRRGQEARLRCSPMKGHSHVYWYRQLPEEGLKFMVYLQKENIIDESGMPKERFSAEFPKEGPSILRIQQVVRGDSAAYFCASSPSGRETQYFGPGTRLLVL.

The rearrangement joins TRBV5-1 to TRBJ2-1; D ambiguous. Germline CDR1 SGHRS, CDR2 YFSETQ. Trimming took 0 bases from V and 5 from J, leaving 15 bases between them. The CDR3 is 16 amino acids. The CDR3 sequence is CASSLAAWSMNNEQFF. Here the CDR3 DNA reads TGCGCCAGCAGCTTGGCAGCTTGGAGTATGAACAATGAGCAGTTCTTC.

This clone occurred once. This chain connects TRBV25-1 to TRBJ2-5; 14 bases agree with TRBD2. The V gene's germline CDR1 is MGHDK and CDR2 SYGVNS. This CDR3 spans 16 amino acids. V lost 5 bases, J lost 5 bases, and 7 bases stayed unmatched. CDR3 amino acids: CASSLLGLAGVETQYF. In nucleotides, the CDR3 is TGTGCCAGCAGTCTTCTGGGACTAGCGGGAGTCGAGACCCAGTACTTC.

The chain uses TRBV5-1 and TRBJ2-7, with TRBD2 matching 8 bases. This CDR3 has 14 amino acids. Germline trimming cut 6 bases from V and 6 bases from J; bases unmatched to any gene: 11. Germline loops: CDR1 SGHRS, CDR2 YFSETQ. The CDR3 sequence: CASTGGAGALEQYF. In nucleotides, the CDR3 is TGCGCCAGCACCGGAGGAGCGGGAGCACTCGAGCAGTACTTC.

This clone was detected once. The chain couples TRBV19 to TRBJ2-3, with D uncertain. The CDR3 sequence is 14 residues long. The germline V gene has CDR1 LNHDA and CDR2 SQIVND (reference sequence). The ends were cut back, 3 bases at V and 2 bases at J, with 9 bases in the middle. The CDR3 is CASSMSLFTDTQYF. In DNA form, the CDR3 reads TGTGCCAGTAGTATGTCACTATTCACAGATACGCAGTATTTT.

The chain links TRBV9 to TRBJ2-1; 15 nucleotides align to TRBD2. The CDR3 has 18 residues. J was trimmed by 2 bases and V by 0 bases; bases with no gene match: 3. Germline loops: CDR1 SGDLS, CDR2 YYNGEE. CDR3 nucleotide sequence: TGTGCCAGCAGCGTAGGGGGACTAGCGGGAGGTCCCTACAATGAGCAGTTCTTC. This sequence encodes CASSVGGLAGGPYNEQFF. Combining the CDR3 with reference TRBV9 and TRBJ2-1 gives the whole variable domain DSGVTQTPKHLITATGQRVTLRCSPRSGDLSVYWYQQSLDQGLQFLIQYYNGEERAKGNILERFSAQQFPDLHSELNLSSLELGDSALYFCASSVGGLAGGPYNEQFFGPGTRLTVL.

This chain connects TRBV18 to TRBJ2-3; 9 bases align to TRBD2. This CDR3 has 14 residues. Germline loops: CDR1 KGHSH, CDR2 LQKENI. V lost 5 bases and J lost 4; bases outside the gene matches: 4. CDR3 sequence: CASSAGGPSDTQYF. For the CDR3, the DNA is TGTGCCAGCTCAGCGGGAGGGCCCTCAGATACGCAGTATTTT. Filled out from reference TRBV18 and TRBJ2-3, the complete variable domain reads NAGVMQNPRHLVRRRGQEARLRCSPMKGHSHVYWYRQLPEEGLKFMVYLQKENIIDESGMPKERFSAEFPKEGPSILRIQQVVRGDSAAYFCASSAGGPSDTQYFGPGTRLTVL.

This chain links TRBV5-1 with TRBJ1-4, with TRBD1 identical over 7 bases. Germline V gives CDR1 SGHRS, CDR2 YFSETQ. The V and J ends lost 0 bases and 8 bases, in that order; junction bases with no gene match: 10. This CDR3 is 16 amino acids long. CDR3 bases: TGCGCCAGCAGCTTGGGGCCCAGCAGGGGGGAAGAAAAACTGTTTTTT. This sequence encodes CASSLGPSRGEEKLFF.

V is TRBV28 and J is TRBJ1-1; a weak D match, TRBD1 (5 bases). Germline loops: CDR1 MDHEN, CDR2 SYDVKM. V gave up 6 bases and J gave up 1 base, with 15 bases separating them. The CDR3 runs 15 residues. The CDR3 protein is CASSPPGDANTEAFF. The CDR3 DNA sequence: TGTGCCAGCAGCCCCCCGGGGGACGCGAACACTGAAGCTTTCTTT.

V is TRBV24-1 and J is TRBJ2-1, with D tentatively TRBD1 (5 bases). This CDR3 has 15 residues. V gave up 4 bases and J gave up 2 bases, with 11 bases separating them. CDR1 is KGHDR and CDR2 is SFDVKD in the germline V gene. DNA for the CDR3: TGTGCCACCAGTGACAGGGTACTCCCCTACAATGAGCAGTTCTTC. Translating gives CATSDRVLPYNEQFF.

The chain is built from TRBV2 and TRBJ1-4, with 7 bases matching TRBD1. The CDR3 totals 15 residues. J gave up 3 bases and V 7 bases, and 8 bases lay outside the gene matches. The germline CDR1 and CDR2 sequences are SNHLY and FYNNEI. The chain's CDR3 is CASNVAGQPNEKLFF. The CDR3 coding sequence is TGTGCCAGCAACGTAGCGGGACAGCCTAATGAAAAACTGTTTTTT.

The chain employs TRBV19 and TRBJ1-1, with D unclear. The V gene lost 3 bases and the J gene lost 0 bases, with 8 bases spanning the gap. CDR3 size: 14 residues. From germline, CDR1 is LNHDA and CDR2 SQIVND (reference sequence). DNA of the CDR3: TGTGCCAGTAGTATGTGGGGAGTGAACACTGAAGCTTTCTTT. Translated: CASSMWGVNTEAFF.

The chain employs TRBV2 and TRBJ1-2; D remains unclear. The CDR3 totals 12 residues. Germline values: CDR1 SNHLY, CDR2 FYNNEI. The V and J ends lost 6 bases and 7 bases respectively, with 12 bases between them. This CDR3 is CASSPPPGGYTF. In nucleotides, the CDR3 is TGTGCCAGCAGCCCCCCGCCGGGTGGCTACACCTTC. Variable domain in full (rest from reference TRBV2 and TRBJ1-2): EPEVTQTPSHQVTQMGQEVILRCVPISNHLYFYWYRQILGQKVEFLVSFYNNEISEKSEIFDDQFSVERPDGSNFTLKIRSTKLEDSAMYFCASSPPPGGYTFGSGTRLTVV.

The chain couples TRBV7-9 to TRBJ1-2, with a weak D call TRBD1 (5 bases). Trimming took off 5 bases at V and 7 bases at J, with 20 bases between the two ends. The V gene's germline CDR1 is SEHNR and CDR2 FQNEAQ (reference sequence). This CDR3 region has 15 residues. The CDR3 spells CASSPPTGLVSGYTF. CDR3 in DNA: TGTGCCAGCAGCCCTCCTACGGGACTTGTTTCTGGCTACACCTTC.

The J gene is TRBJ1-2, the V gene TRBV7-2, with D possibly TRBD1 on 6 matching bases. The CDR3 is 13 amino acids. Germline V gene data show CDR1 as SGHTA and CDR2 as FQGNSA. Deletions cut 4 bases from V and 2 bases from J, with 8 bases between. The CDR3 coding sequence is TGTGCCAGCAGCTACGACAGGAACTATGGCTACACCTTC. It specifies CASSYDRNYGYTF.